The clone carrying this T cell receptor beta chain was observed a handful of times. Its antigen is as yet unknown. RNA transcripts were the source from which TCR beta CDR3 regions were amplified. RT-PCR was first run with HTBI primers, then multiplex PCR in a second round. TCRdb independently ran MiXCR on the multiplex PCR reads; one entry per CDR3 protein. The data contain about 700,000 distinct CDR3 sequences, 40% of them singletons. V was pared by 1 base and J by 4 bases, with 9 bases between. The CDR3 totals 14 residues. Germline V gives CDR1 SGHTA, CDR2 FQGNSA. About 10 ml of fresh blood yielded the PBMCs by density gradient. The entry originates in a study of Graves' ophthalmopathy and Graves' hyperthyroidism. Study-wide background: At the time of initial diagnosis and before any treatment, peripheral blood was collected.

General study points: In blood, most expanded thyroid clonotypes above 0.001 frequency were also detected.

Source material: peripheral blood. The rearrangement joins TRBV7-2 to TRBJ2-3, with D unresolved. The sequence derives from an adult man with Graves' ophthalmopathy. Here the CDR3 reads CASSLDRVADTQYF. The DNA of the CDR3 is TGTGCCAGCAGCTTAGACCGGGTTGCAGATACGCAGTATTTT.